The sequence of this T cell receptor beta chain was determined in a study of blood T cell repertoires in COVID-19 (dated by TCRdb to 2019 to 2021). About the full investigation: The collaborator samples originated in the United States, Italy and Spain and spanned the acute and convalescent phases of COVID-19. Deeply sampled blood TCRbeta repertoires from subjects exposed to, actively infected with, or recovered from COVID-19 were included in the dataset. Where HLA class I and class II types were available, the types were taken from metadata supplied by the sample provider, not from assay-based typing. The repertoires were released in a freely available public database meant as a resource for research on the immune response to SARS-CoV-2. The material from the prospective study consisted of cDNA or gDNA derived from T cells, B-cell-depleted T cells, or PBMCs. A de-identified subject ID, COVID-19 status, age in years and sex were almost always included in the sample metadata. The samples were drawn from the first 160 participants of the ongoing ImmuneRACE study and from 1,254 subjects provided by 6 global collaborators. The paper's findings and limits, for the study overall: How much clinical and demographic metadata was included differed by source and by participant, and the metadata was provided uncurated.

Enrolling through a virtual design, the prospective study's participants ranged in age from roughly 18 to 90 years and lived across roughly 23 United States geographic areas. In the prospective study, participants were assigned to cohorts based on the clinical history participants reported in a screening survey and a study questionnaire. ImmuneRACE Cohort 3 recovered participants were defined by two consecutive negative NP/OP PCR tests, healthcare professional clearance, or symptom resolution. In the prospective study, whole blood, serum and a nasopharyngeal or oropharyngeal swab were collected from each participant by mobile phlebotomists. Prospective study participants could optionally give additional blood draws and questionnaires over a 2-month period. Blood samples from the prospective study were shipped frozen or at room temperature prior to DNA extraction. The immunoSEQ Assay, a bias-controlled multiplex PCR, was used to amplify TCRbeta CDR3 regions from genomic DNA. Per the authors' processing: Within the assay, amplification of reference gene primers was used to estimate how many nucleated cells each sample contained. Sequence reads were collapsed and filtered to measure the absolute abundance of every unique TCRbeta CDR3 rearrangement. For each sample, productive Simpson clonality was calculated as the square root of Simpson's diversity index across productive rearrangements. This is the immuneACCESS table as TCRdb keeps it, with only in-frame sequences that have V and J called. A part of the clones is gone; compared with another copy, unresolved V genes explain less than half, and the rest is unexplained. The V and J calls and clone size come from that table; D and trimming were worked out from the DNA. The sample table records some 300,000 clones; approximately 88% of these occur just once. The ten most abundant clones make up 1% of the sample.

In the case of this clone: What antigen it recognizes has not been identified. Base quality data are lacking; no much larger clone is found one base away.

The TCR comes from a woman aged 25 to 39 who had recovered from COVID-19. The specimen was PBMCs or T cells enriched from blood (not recorded which).

For the CDR3, the sequence is CASSLQGADEKLFF. The bases read TGTGCCAGCAGCTTGCAGGGGGCAGATGAAAAACTGTTTTTT. The V gene is TRBV5-4 and the J gene is TRBJ1-4, with 8 bases matching TRBD1. CDR1 and CDR2, looked up from the germline V gene (reference sequence), are SGHNT and YYREEE. Relative to germline, V is missing 1 base and J is missing 6 bases, with 2 bases of the junction outside any gene match. The CDR3 has 14 amino acids, counting the end cysteine and phenylalanine. Of the read, only the CDR3 DNA is kept; its 42 bases are in frame from base 1.